By share, the clone carrying this T cell receptor beta chain ranks as large. The sample is drawn from a study of regulatory T cells in long-lasting Graves disease. The time point denotes: persistent/refractory GD, antithyroid drugs over 5 years with positive TRAb. PBMCs were the source of the RNA used for TCR sequencing. With iRepertoire HTBI primers and Arm-PCR of CDR3 regions, TCR beta libraries were built. A single record per CDR3 protein comes from TCRdb applying MiXCR to the multiplex PCR reads. Among around 450,000 distinct CDR3 sequences, about 22% were seen once, and the ten largest hold 7.1%. Germline CDR1 reads SGHTA; CDR2 reads FQGNSA. The CDR3 is 15 residues long. V lost 5 bases and J 4 bases, leaving 17 bases between the germline ends.

This sequence was found in a female donor with Graves disease. The chain combines TRBV7-2 with TRBJ2-5, with D tentatively TRBD1 (6 bases). The source material was peripheral blood mononuclear cells (PBMCs), sampled when the disease was refractory, from a patient treated with antithyroid drugs. CDR3: CASSPQGFTGETQYF. CDR3 coding DNA: TGTGCCAGCAGCCCCCAGGGGTTCACTGGAGAGACCCAGTACTTC.